This T cell receptor beta chain was recorded in a study of a mutant IDH1 vaccine in newly diagnosed glioma. Whole-study results and caveats: Researchers report vaccine-induced immune responses in 93.3% of patients.

The length of the CDR3 is 14 residues. The V gene lost 7 bases and the J gene lost 7 bases, with 16 bases spanning the gap. Germline CDR1 is SNHLY and CDR2 is FYNNEI. Assay: immunoSEQ multiplex PCR; the TCRdb copy retains only in-frame clones and omits some. This sample carries approximately 41,000 clones, roughly nine tenths of them seen once, and the ten largest clones take approximately 1.6%. In regard to this clone: As yet, its antigen is unknown.

This sample's time point: week 35, safety follow-up. Every single dose of the vaccine, 300 ug of mutant IDH1 20-mer peptide, came with topical imiquimod. Astrocytomas found in donors were new, WHO grade 3 or 4, IDH1-mutant and ATRX-lost. Source: PBMCs, taken from a glioma patient whose treatment included an IDH1 peptide vaccine. The V call is TRBV2, the J call TRBJ1-4; D is undetermined. The TCR originated in a man aged 40-49 years with glioma. The CDR3 here is CASTGESLSEKLFF. In DNA, the CDR3 is TGTGCCAGCACCGGGGAGAGTCTTAGTGAAAAACTGTTTTTT.